This is a list of T cell receptor beta chains from one sample in a study of blood T cells in healthy people across ages. TCRdb recomputed calls from the 5' RACE reads with MiXCR, one row per CDR3 protein. The sample has 800,000 to 950,000 distinct CDR3 sequences, just under 30% seen once. This sample also appeared in a second study, on T cells of mothers and their children.

Sequencing input: blood. The source is a middle-aged woman in good health. Both conserved end residues are part of each CDR3. D genes are given only for firm matches. Some rows have no size entry. The others give once, few or many, or a class for an expanded clone.

clone_size j_call d_call v_call cdr3_aa cdr3_nt
. TRBJ2-7 TRBD1 TRBV7-2 CASSLGQHNEQYF TGTGCCAGCAGCTTGGGACAGCACAATGAGCAGTACTTC
few TRBJ1-1 . TRBV12-3/TRBV12-4 CASSKRDPRAFF TGTGCCAGCAGCAAAAGGGACCCACGAGCTTTCTTT
few TRBJ2-3 . TRBV11-2 CASSSRAGSTDTQYF TGCGCCAGCAGCTCCAGGGCCGGTAGCACAGATACGCAGTATTTT
. TRBJ1-1 . TRBV27 CASSSRLGTEAFF TGTGCCAGCAGCTCACGCCTAGGCACTGAAGCTTTCTTT
. TRBJ1-5 . TRBV6-2/TRBV6-3 CASRQQDRSADQPQHF TGTGCCAGCAGGCAACAGGACAGATCGGCCGATCAGCCCCAGCATTTT
few TRBJ2-2 TRBD1 TRBV28 CASSFRDRGDTGELFF TGTGCCAGCAGTTTCCGGGACAGGGGGGACACCGGGGAGCTGTTTTTT
. TRBJ1-4 . TRBV3-1 CASSQREARGWLFF TGTGCCAGCAGCCAACGGGAGGCCCGGGGGTGGCTGTTTTTT
. TRBJ1-2 TRBD1 TRBV25-1 CARSGQESYGYTF TGTGCCCGCAGTGGACAGGAATCCTATGGCTACACCTTC
. TRBJ1-2 TRBD1 TRBV7-9 CASSTPGTGRMNYGYTF TGTGCCAGCAGCACCCCCGGGACAGGGAGAATGAACTATGGCTACACCTTC
many TRBJ2-5 TRBD2 TRBV7-7 CASSLGGLAGSETQYF TGTGCTAGCAGCTTAGGGGGACTAGCCGGATCAGAGACCCAGTACTTC
many TRBJ2-7 . TRBV15 CATSRDGGYYEQYF TGTGCCACCAGCAGAGATGGGGGTTATTACGAGCAGTACTTC
many TRBJ2-1 . TRBV20-1 CSARDLRKGREQFF TGCAGTGCTAGAGATCTCCGAAAGGGTCGGGAGCAGTTCTTC